This TCR beta chain was found in a study of T-cell reconstitution after alpha-beta-depleted transplantation in children. The study's findings and limits: About two months after transplant, alpha-beta T cells reportedly came from several hundred expanded graft clones. Newly produced T cells mostly accounted for T-cell counts and diversity one year post-transplant. Some patients' high day-60 TCRbeta diversity was traced to surviving recipient T cells and thymic progenitors.

Germline V gene lookup returns CDR1 SEHNR and CDR2 FQNEAQ (reference sequence). V was trimmed by 0 bases and J by 7 bases, leaving 10 bases between them. The CDR3 spans 13 residues. Unique molecular identifiers were used to barcode this TCRbeta library. TCRdb reprocessed the PCR reads via MiXCR and lists one record per CDR3 protein. The table lists approximately 630,000 distinct CDR3 sequences, 13% of them singletons, with 0.65% to 0.9% in the top ten. About this clonotype itself: The antigen is not known.

The source is a girl aged 2 to 10 with congenital amegakaryocytic thrombocytopenia, due to receive a stem cell transplant. The chain has TRBV7-9 and TRBJ2-7, with no clear D. This specimen was PBMCs, taken before TCRalphabeta/CD19-depleted stem cell transplant. The CDR3 DNA is TGTGCCAGCAGCTTAGCGGCCTTGAGGGAGCAGTACTTC. Translation gives CASSLAALREQYF.